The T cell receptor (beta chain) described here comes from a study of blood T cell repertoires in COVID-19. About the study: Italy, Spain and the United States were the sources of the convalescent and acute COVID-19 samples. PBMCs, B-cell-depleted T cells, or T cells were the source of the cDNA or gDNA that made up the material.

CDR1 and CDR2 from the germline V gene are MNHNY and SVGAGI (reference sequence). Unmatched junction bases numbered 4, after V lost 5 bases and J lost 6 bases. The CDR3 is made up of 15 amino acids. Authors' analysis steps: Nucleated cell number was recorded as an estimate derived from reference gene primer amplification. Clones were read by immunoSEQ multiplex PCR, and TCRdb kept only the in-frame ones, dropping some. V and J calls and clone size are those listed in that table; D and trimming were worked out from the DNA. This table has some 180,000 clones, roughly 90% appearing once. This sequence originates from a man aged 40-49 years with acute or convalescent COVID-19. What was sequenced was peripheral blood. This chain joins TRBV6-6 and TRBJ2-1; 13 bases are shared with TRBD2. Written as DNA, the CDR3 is TGTGCCAGCAGTAAAACTAGCGGGGGGGGCAATGAGCAGTTCTTC. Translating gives CASSKTSGGGNEQFF.